This T cell receptor (beta chain) is drawn from a study of blood T cell repertoires in COVID-19. Clinical histories supplied by participants themselves formed the basis of cohort assignment. Trimming took 4 bases from V and 5 from J, leaving 14 bases between them. There are 14 residues in the CDR3. Germline values: CDR1 SGHAT, CDR2 FQNNGV. Authors' data handling: Researchers report that nucleated cell counts were estimated from reference gene primer amplification. Data came from immunoSEQ multiplex PCR; TCRdb stores just in-frame clones and leaves some out. Clonal size and the V and J genes are those of that table, whereas D and trimming came from the DNA. The sample holds over 200,000 clones, around 90% seen once.

The receptor's source is a man aged 30-40 years who had recovered from COVID-19. Sequencing was carried out using PBMCs or T cells enriched from blood (not recorded which). The chain has TRBV11-2 and TRBJ1-1; maybe TRBD1 (6 bases). CDR3: CASSSQQGPTEAFF. CDR3 DNA: TGTGCCAGCAGCTCCCAACAGGGTCCGACTGAAGCTTTCTTT.